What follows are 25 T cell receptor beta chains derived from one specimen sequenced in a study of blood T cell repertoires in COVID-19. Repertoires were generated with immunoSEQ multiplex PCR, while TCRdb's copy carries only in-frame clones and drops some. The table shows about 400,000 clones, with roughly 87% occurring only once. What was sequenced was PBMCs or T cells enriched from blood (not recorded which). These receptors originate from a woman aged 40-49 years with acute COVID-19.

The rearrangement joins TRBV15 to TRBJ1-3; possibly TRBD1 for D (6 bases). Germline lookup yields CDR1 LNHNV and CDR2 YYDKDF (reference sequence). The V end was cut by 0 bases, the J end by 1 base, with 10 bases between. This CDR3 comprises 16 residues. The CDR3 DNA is TGTGCCACCAGCAGAGATTTTCAGGGGTCTGGAAACACCATATATTTT. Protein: CATSRDFQGSGNTIYF.

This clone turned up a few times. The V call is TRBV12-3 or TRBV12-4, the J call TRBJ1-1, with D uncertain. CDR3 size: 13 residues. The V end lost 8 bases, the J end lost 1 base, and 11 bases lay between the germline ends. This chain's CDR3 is CASAKTRNTEAFF. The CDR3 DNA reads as TGTGCCAGCGCAAAAACAAGGAACACTGAAGCTTTCTTT.

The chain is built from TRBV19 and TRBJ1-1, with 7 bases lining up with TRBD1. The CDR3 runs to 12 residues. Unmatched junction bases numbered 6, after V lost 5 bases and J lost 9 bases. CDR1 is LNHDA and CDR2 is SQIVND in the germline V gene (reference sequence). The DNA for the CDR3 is TGTGCCAGTAGTGCAAGACAGGGAAAAGCTTTCTTT. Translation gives CASSARQGKAFF.

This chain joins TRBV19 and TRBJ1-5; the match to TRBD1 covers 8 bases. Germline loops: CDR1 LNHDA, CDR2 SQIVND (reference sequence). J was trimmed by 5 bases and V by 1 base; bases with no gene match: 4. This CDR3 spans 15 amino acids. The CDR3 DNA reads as TGTGCCAGTAGTATAGGACAGGGGAGGGATCAGCCCCAGCATTTT. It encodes CASSIGQGRDQPQHF.

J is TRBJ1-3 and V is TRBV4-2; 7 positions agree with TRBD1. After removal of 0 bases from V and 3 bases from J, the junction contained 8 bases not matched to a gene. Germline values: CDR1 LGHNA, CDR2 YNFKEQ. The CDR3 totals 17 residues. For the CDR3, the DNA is TGTGCCAGCAGCCAAGATCAAGACAGGGTCGGTGGAAACACCATATATTTT. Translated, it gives CASSQDQDRVGGNTIYF.

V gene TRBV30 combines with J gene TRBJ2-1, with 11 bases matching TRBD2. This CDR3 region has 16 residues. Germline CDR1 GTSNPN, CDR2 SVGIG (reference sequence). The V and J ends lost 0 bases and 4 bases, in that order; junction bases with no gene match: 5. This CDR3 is CAWSVIASGGYNEQFF. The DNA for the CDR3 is TGTGCCTGGAGTGTAATCGCTAGCGGGGGGTACAATGAGCAGTTCTTC.

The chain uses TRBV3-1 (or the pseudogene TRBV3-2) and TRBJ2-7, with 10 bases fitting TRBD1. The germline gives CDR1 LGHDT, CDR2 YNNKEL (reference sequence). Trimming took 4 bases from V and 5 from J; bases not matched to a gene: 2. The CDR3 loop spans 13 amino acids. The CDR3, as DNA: TGTGCCAGCAGCCGGGACAGGGGCCACGAGCAGTACTTC. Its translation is CASSRDRGHEQYF.

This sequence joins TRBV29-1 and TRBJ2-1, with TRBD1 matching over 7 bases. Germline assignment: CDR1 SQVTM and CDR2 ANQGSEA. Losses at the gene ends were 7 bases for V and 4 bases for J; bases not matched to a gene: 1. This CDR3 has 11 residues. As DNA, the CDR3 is TGCAGCGACAGGGGATACAATGAGCAGTTCTTC. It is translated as CSDRGYNEQFF.

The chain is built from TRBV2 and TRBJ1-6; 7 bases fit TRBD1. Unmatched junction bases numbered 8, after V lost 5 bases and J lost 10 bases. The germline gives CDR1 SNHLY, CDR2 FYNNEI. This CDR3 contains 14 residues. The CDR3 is CASSLDRDRSPLHF. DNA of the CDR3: TGTGCCAGCAGTCTAGACAGGGATAGATCACCCCTCCACTTT.

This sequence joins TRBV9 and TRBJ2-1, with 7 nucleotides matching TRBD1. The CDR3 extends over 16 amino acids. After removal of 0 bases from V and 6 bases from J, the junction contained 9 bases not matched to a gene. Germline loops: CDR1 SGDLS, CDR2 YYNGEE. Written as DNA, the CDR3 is TGTGCCAGCAGCGTAGATCTGACAGGGATGGTCAATGAGCAGTTCTTC. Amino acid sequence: CASSVDLTGMVNEQFF. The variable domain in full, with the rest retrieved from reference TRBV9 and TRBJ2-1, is DSGVTQTPKHLITATGQRVTLRCSPRSGDLSVYWYQQSLDQGLQFLIQYYNGEERAKGNILERFSAQQFPDLHSELNLSSLELGDSALYFCASSVDLTGMVNEQFFGPGTRLTVL.

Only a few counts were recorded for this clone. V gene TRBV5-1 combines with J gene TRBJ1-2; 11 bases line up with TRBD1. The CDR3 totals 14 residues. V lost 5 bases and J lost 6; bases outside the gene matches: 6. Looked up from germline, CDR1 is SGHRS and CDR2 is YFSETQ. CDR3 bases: TGCGCCAGCAGACAGCCGGGACAGGGGGATGGCTACACCTTC. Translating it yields CASRQPGQGDGYTF.

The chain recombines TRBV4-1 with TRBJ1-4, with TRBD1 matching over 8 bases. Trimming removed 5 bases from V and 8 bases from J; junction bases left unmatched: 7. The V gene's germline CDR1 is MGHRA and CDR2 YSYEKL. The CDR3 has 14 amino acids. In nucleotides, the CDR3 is TGCGCCAGCAGCGCCGGGACAGGAAACGAAAAACTGTTTTTT. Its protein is CASSAGTGNEKLFF.

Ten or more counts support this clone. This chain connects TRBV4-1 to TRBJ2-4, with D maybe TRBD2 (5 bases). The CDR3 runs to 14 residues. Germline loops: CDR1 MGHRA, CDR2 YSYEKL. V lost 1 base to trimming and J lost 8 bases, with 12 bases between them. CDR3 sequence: CASSQVWTGDIQYF. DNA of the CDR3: TGCGCCAGCAGCCAAGTTTGGACCGGGGACATTCAGTACTTC.

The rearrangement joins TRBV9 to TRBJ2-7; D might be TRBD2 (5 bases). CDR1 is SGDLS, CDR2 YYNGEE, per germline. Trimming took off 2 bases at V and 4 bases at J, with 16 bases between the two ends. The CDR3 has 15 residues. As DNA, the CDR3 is TGTGCCAGCAGCGTCGATCCGGGTTCGGGATACGAGCAGTACTTC. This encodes CASSVDPGSGYEQYF.

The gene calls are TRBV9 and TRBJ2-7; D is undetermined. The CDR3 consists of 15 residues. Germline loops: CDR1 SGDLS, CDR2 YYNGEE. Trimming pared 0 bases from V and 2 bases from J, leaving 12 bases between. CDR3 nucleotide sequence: TGTGCCAGCAGCGTAGGTACCGCGGTCGCCTACGAGCAGTACTTC. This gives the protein CASSVGTAVAYEQYF.

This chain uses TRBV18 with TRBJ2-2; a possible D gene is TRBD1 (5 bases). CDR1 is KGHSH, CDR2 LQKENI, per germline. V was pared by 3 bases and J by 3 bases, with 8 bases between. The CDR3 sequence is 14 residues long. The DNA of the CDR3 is TGTGCCAGCTCACCGGACACCGACACCGGGGAGCTGTTTTTT. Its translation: CASSPDTDTGELFF.

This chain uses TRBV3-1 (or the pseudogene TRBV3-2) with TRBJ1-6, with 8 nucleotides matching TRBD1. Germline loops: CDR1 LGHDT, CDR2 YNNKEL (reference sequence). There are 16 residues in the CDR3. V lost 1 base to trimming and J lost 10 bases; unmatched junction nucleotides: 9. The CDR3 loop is CASSQGTQGVRSPLHF. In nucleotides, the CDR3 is TGTGCCAGCAGCCAAGGAACACAGGGGGTTAGGTCACCCCTCCACTTT.

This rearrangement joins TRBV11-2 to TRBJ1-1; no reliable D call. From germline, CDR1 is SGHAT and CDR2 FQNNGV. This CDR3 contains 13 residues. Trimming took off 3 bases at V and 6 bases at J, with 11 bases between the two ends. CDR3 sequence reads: CASSFDMGAEAFF. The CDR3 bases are TGTGCCAGCAGCTTCGACATGGGTGCTGAAGCTTTCTTT. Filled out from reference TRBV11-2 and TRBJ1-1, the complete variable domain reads EAGVAQSPRYKIIEKRQSVAFWCNPISGHATLYWYQQILGQGPKLLIQFQNNGVVDDSQLPKDRFSAERLKGVDSTLKIQPAKLEDSAVYLCASSFDMGAEAFFGQGTRLTVV.

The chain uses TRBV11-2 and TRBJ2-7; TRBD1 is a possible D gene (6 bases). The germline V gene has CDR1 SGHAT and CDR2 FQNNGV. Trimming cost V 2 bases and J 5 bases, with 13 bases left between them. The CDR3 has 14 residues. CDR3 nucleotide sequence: TGTGCCAGCAGCTTAATGGTCAGGGGCGACGAGCAGTACTTC. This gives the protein CASSLMVRGDEQYF. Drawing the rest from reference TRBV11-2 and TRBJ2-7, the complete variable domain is EAGVAQSPRYKIIEKRQSVAFWCNPISGHATLYWYQQILGQGPKLLIQFQNNGVVDDSQLPKDRFSAERLKGVDSTLKIQPAKLEDSAVYLCASSLMVRGDEQYFGPGTRLTVT.

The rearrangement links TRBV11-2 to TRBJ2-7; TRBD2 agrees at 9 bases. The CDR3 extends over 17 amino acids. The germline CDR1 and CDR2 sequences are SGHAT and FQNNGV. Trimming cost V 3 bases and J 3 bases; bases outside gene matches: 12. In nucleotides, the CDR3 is TGTGCCAGCAGCTTGATGCTAGCGGGATCAGTGCTCTACGAGCAGTACTTC. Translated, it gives CASSLMLAGSVLYEQYF.

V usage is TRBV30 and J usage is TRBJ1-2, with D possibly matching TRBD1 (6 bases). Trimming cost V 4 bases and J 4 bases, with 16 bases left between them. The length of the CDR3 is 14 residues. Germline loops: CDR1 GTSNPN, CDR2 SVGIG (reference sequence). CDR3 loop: CAWTLGGDSYGYTF. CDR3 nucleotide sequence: TGTGCCTGGACCTTAGGGGGGGACTCCTATGGCTACACCTTC. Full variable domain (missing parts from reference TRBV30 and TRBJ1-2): SQTIHQWPATLVQPVGSPLSLECTVEGTSNPNLYWYRQAAGRGLQLLFYSVGIGQISSEVPQNLSASRPQDRQFILSSKKLLLSDSGFYLCAWTLGGDSYGYTFGSGTRLTVV.

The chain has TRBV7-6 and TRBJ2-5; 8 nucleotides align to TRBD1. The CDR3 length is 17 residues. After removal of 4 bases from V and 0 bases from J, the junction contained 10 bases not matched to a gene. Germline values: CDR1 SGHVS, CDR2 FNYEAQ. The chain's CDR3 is CASSSTGGRGYQETQYF. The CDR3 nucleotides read TGTGCCAGCAGCTCCACAGGGGGTCGGGGGTACCAAGAGACCCAGTACTTC.

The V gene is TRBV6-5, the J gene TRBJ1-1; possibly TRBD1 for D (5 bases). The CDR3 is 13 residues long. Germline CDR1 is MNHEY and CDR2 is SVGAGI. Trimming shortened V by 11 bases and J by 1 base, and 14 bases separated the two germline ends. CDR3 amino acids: CAAHRTPNTEAFF. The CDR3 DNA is TGTGCCGCCCACCGGACACCGAACACTGAAGCTTTCTTT.

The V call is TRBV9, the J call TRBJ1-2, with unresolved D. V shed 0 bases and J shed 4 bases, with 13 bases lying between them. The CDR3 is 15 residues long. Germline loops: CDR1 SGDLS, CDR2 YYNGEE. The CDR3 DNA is TGTGCCAGCAGCGTAGACCCCGGAGCATCCTATGGCTACACCTTC. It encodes CASSVDPGASYGYTF.

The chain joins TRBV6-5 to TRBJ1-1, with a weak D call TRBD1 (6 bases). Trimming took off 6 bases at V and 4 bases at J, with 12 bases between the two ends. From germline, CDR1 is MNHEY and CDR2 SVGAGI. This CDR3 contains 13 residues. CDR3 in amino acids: CASSRGAGTEAFF. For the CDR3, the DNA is TGTGCCAGCAGCCGGGGGGCCGGCACTGAAGCTTTCTTT.